Each of the 11 T cell receptor beta chains below was sequenced from the same sample in a study of neoadjuvant anti-PD-1 for oral cavity cancer. Here immunoSEQ multiplex PCR was the method, and the copy in TCRdb shows in-frame clones only, minus some. Among 75,000 to 100,000 clones listed, approximately 80% were seen once. The sample consisted of PBMCs, taken before nivolumab (anti-PD-1) treatment. All receptors come from a person aged 35 to 85 with oral cavity squamous cell carcinoma.

The genes are TRBV10-3 and TRBJ1-2; TRBD1 matches at 8 bases. Germline V CDR1 and CDR2: ENHRY, SYGVKD. Losses at the gene ends were 7 bases for V and 3 bases for J; bases not matched to a gene: 4. There are 13 residues in the CDR3. The CDR3 loop is CAITSQGDYGYTF. In DNA, the CDR3 is TGTGCCATCACCTCACAGGGGGACTATGGCTACACCTTC.

This rearrangement joins TRBV4-1 to TRBJ2-2, with D maybe TRBD2 (6 bases). V dropped 6 bases and J dropped 1 base, with 15 bases sitting between them. This CDR3 contains 16 residues. The germline V gene encodes CDR1 MGHRA and CDR2 YSYEKL. The DNA of the CDR3 is TGCGCCAGCAGTCCCTTCGGGACTCTGAACACCGGGGAGCTGTTTTTT. Translated, it gives CASSPFGTLNTGELFF.

The chain employs TRBV5-6 and TRBJ2-4; D may be TRBD1 (6 bases). Germline V lookup: CDR1 SGHDT, CDR2 YYEEEE. There are 18 residues in the CDR3. Between the trimmed V and J ends, which lost 3 bases and 0 bases, there was a span of 19 bases. For the CDR3, the DNA is TGTGCCAGCAGCTCCCGTCGTACAGGGACGCTAGCCAAAAACATTCAGTACTTC. It codes for CASSSRRTGTLAKNIQYF.

The chain recombines TRBV10-1 with TRBJ2-1; maybe TRBD2 (5 bases). The CDR3 spans 15 residues. V was shortened by 4 bases and J by 7 bases, with 17 bases between the two germline ends. Germline CDR1 is WNHNN and CDR2 is SYGVQD (reference sequence). The chain's CDR3 is CASSALGLGLNEQFF. Here the CDR3 DNA reads TGCGCCAGCAGTGCACTCGGACTGGGTCTTAATGAGCAGTTCTTC.

This chain uses TRBV6-5 with TRBJ2-7, with D maybe TRBD1 (6 bases). The CDR3 loop spans 14 amino acids. The V gene lost 8 bases and the J gene lost 0 bases, with 14 bases spanning the gap. CDR1 and CDR2 (germline): MNHEY, SVGAGI. CDR3 in DNA: TGTGCCAGCCGAATATTGACAGGCTCCTACGAGCAGTACTTC. This sequence encodes CASRILTGSYEQYF.

This clone was picked up a small number of times. V and J are TRBV2 and TRBJ1-2, with TRBD1 as a possible D gene (5 bases). The CDR3 contains 17 residues. Per germline, CDR1 SNHLY and CDR2 FYNNEI. V shed 6 bases and J shed 0 bases, with 20 bases lying between them. The CDR3 DNA is TGTGCCAGCAGGAGAAGGGCAGGGCCGAATGCTAACTATGGCTACACCTTC. Amino acid sequence: CASRRRAGPNANYGYTF.

The CDR3 spells CASSLYGEETQYF. For the CDR3, the DNA is TGTGCCAGCAGCTTATACGGAGAAGAGACCCAGTACTTC. The J gene is TRBJ2-5, the V gene TRBV7-9, with no clear D. V lost 2 bases and J lost 3, with 7 bases in between. The CDR3 extends over 13 amino acids. CDR1 SEHNR and CDR2 FQNEAQ come from the germline V gene (reference sequence). Variable domain in full (rest from reference TRBV7-9 and TRBJ2-5): DTGVSQNPRHKITKRGQNVTFRCDPISEHNRLYWYRQTLGQGPEFLTYFQNEAQLEKSRLLSDRFSAERPKGSFSTLEIQRTEQGDSAMYLCASSLYGEETQYFGPGTRLLVL.

J is TRBJ1-2 and V is TRBV28; 9 bases are shared with TRBD1. Germline trimming cut 5 bases from V and 1 base from J; bases unmatched to any gene: 5. CDR1 is MDHEN, CDR2 SYDVKM, per germline. This CDR3 is 15 amino acids long. The CDR3 reads CASSRSGQGNYGYTF. DNA for the CDR3: TGTGCCAGCAGTCGCTCGGGACAGGGTAACTATGGCTACACCTTC.

A note on this clone: At one boundary the junction diverges from the germline segment, which might be a read error. Within the sample, other DNA sequences also encode this same CDR3. This chain links TRBV5-1 with TRBJ2-3; 8 nucleotides line up with TRBD2. The CDR3 has 14 residues. The germline CDR1 and CDR2 sequences are SGHRS and YFSETQ. The CDR3 sequence: CASRTSGGTDTQYF. The CDR3 DNA sequence: TGTGCCAGCAGAACTAGCGGTGGCACAGATACGCAGTATTTT.

The chain carries TRBV11-2 and TRBJ1-1, with TRBD1 identical over 7 bases. The CDR3 loop spans 16 amino acids. V was pared by 0 bases and J by 3 bases, with 7 bases of the junction left unmatched. Germline V gives CDR1 SGHAT, CDR2 FQNNGV. CDR3 nucleotide sequence: TGTGCCAGCAGCTTAGATCTGGGAGGACAGGACACTGAAGCTTTCTTT. Translation gives CASSLDLGGQDTEAFF.

The chain has TRBV5-6 and TRBJ1-2; a weak D match, TRBD1 (5 bases). There are 14 residues in the CDR3. Trimming took 5 bases from V and 0 from J, leaving 11 bases between them. CDR1 SGHDT and CDR2 YYEEEE come from the germline V gene. CDR3 DNA sequence: TGTGCCAGCAGAACCACAGGAGCTAACTATGGCTACACCTTC. Protein: CASRTTGANYGYTF.